This is a list of T cell receptor beta chains from one sample in a study of cytomegalovirus exposure and HLA in healthy donors. The assay was immunoSEQ multiplex PCR, and TCRdb's table has in-frame clones only and misses some. This table holds around 190,000 clones, roughly 80% found once. What was sequenced was PBMCs. The source of these receptors is a man aged 35 to 55 in good health and CMV-seronegative. CDR3s include the opening cysteine and the closing phenylalanine or tryptophan. A D gene is named only where the DNA matches it firmly. A clone size is listed for some rows: how often the clone was seen (once, few, many), or a class if it is expanded.

TRBJ2-5 few TRBV4-1 TRBD2 TGCGCCAGCAGCCAATTAGCGGGGGGCCGGGGAGAGCAGTACTTC CASSQLAGGRGEQYF
TRBJ1-2 . TRBV6-5 . TGTGCCAGCAGTTCCCCGGGTTATGGCTACACCTTC CASSSPGYGYTF
TRBJ2-3 . TRBV6-1 . TGTGCGCTCGTTCCGCTCGGGACAGATACGCAGTATTTT CALVPLGTDTQYF
TRBJ2-3 . TRBV5-8 . TGTGCCAGCACCGAGCTGGATACGCAGTATTTT CASTELDTQYF
TRBJ2-2 few TRBV9 TRBD1 TGTGCCAGCAGCGTAGAGCAGGGGGGACAGGGTAACGCCGGGGAGCTGTTTTTT CASSVEQGGQGNAGELFF
TRBJ2-3 . TRBV7-2 . TGTGCCAGCACGGTTTCTTTCGATACGCAGTATTTT CASTVSFDTQYF
TRBJ2-7 once TRBV5-5 TRBD2 TGTGCCAGCAGCTTGGGACTAGCGGGAGGTATTCCGGCTTACGAGCAGTACTTC CASSLGLAGGIPAYEQYF
TRBJ2-3 . TRBV27 TRBD2 TGTGCCAGCAGTCAGGGACTAGCGGGAGCGGCAGATACGCAGTATTTT CASSQGLAGAADTQYF
TRBJ2-2 . TRBV5-1 TRBD1 TGCGCCAGCAGCCGGTGGACAGGGAGGACCGGGGAGCTGTTTTTT CASSRWTGRTGELFF
TRBJ1-5 . TRBV2 TRBD1 TGTGCCAGCAGTGCCGTGACAGGGGGCAATCAGCCCCAGCATTTT CASSAVTGGNQPQHF
TRBJ2-5 . TRBV5-5 TRBD1 TGTGCCAGCAGCTTTTCGACAGGGGAAGAGACCCAGTACTTC CASSFSTGEETQYF
TRBJ2-1 . TRBV5-1 TRBD1 TGCGCCAGCAGGTCGTCAGGACAGGGGGCAGCTGAGCAGTTCTTC CASRSSGQGAAEQFF
TRBJ1-3 . TRBV5-6 TRBD1 TGTGCCAGCTCTGGGACAGGAACTGGAAACACCATATATTTT CASSGTGTGNTIYF
TRBJ2-7 . TRBV18 . TGTGCCAGCTCAACCAAGGCCAGGTTAAGCTACGAGCAGTACTTC CASSTKARLSYEQYF
TRBJ2-5 few TRBV14 . TGTGCCAGCAGCCAAGGAGTAGCGAAAGAGACCCAGTACTTC CASSQGVAKETQYF
TRBJ2-7 . TRBV2 . TGTGCCAGCACCGCCCCGGTGACAGGAGGCTCCTACGAGCAGTACTTC CASTAPVTGGSYEQYF
TRBJ2-7 once TRBV4-3 TRBD1 TGCGCCAGCAGCCAAGTTATGGCAGGGGGTACGGAAGAGCAGTACTTC CASSQVMAGGTEEQYF
TRBJ2-3 . TRBV9 . TGTGCCAGCAGCGTCTCCGGGGTAAACACAGATACGCAGTATTTT CASSVSGVNTDTQYF
TRBJ2-7 . TRBV7-2 . TGTGCCAGCAGCTTAGCAGTAATGGAACAGGGTCCCTACGAGCAGTACTTC CASSLAVMEQGPYEQYF
TRBJ2-7 . TRBV19 . TGTGCCAGTAGCCCCTCAGGCCACTGGTACTCCTACGAGCAGTACTTC CASSPSGHWYSYEQYF
TRBJ1-2 . TRBV6-5 . TGTGCCAGTGGGACGGGGACTTCAGGGGGCTACACCTTC CASGTGTSGGYTF
TRBJ2-2 . TRBV7-2 . TGTGCCAGCAGCCCCCTGGGGCCCACCGGGGAGCTGTTTTTT CASSPLGPTGELFF
TRBJ1-5 once TRBV6-1 . TGTGCCAGCAGCGCCATCGAGGGATTAGCGCAGCCCCAGCATTTT CASSAIEGLAQPQHF
TRBJ1-4 . TRBV5-4 . TGTGCCAGCAGCTTTAGGACAACAACTAATGAAAAACTGTTTTTT CASSFRTTTNEKLFF
TRBJ1-1 . TRBV7-9 TRBD1 TGTGCCAGCAGCTTAGTACAGGGGGCGGCTGAAGCTTTCTTT CASSLVQGAAEAFF
TRBJ1-1 few TRBV11-3 TRBD1 TGTGCCAGCAGCCACCGGGACAGGGGGCGTGTGGGTGAAGCTTTCTTT CASSHRDRGRVGEAFF
TRBJ2-1 once TRBV6-1 . TGTGCCAGCAGTGAGAGGAGCGGTGAGCAGTTCTTC CASSERSGEQFF
TRBJ2-1 . TRBV19 TRBD1 TGTGCCAGTAGTTTGGACAGGAGCTCCTACAATGAGCAGTTCTTC CASSLDRSSYNEQFF
TRBJ2-3 . TRBV10-1 TRBD1 TGCGCCAGCAATACGGACAGGGCAAACACAGATACGCAGTATTTT CASNTDRANTDTQYF
TRBJ1-4 few TRBV6-5 . TGTGCCAGCAGCCCGACGGTCAACGAGGTCGAAAAACTGTTTTTT CASSPTVNEVEKLFF
TRBJ1-1 . TRBV19 . TGTGCCAGTCAAAAGACAGTTCAGAACACTGAAGCTTTCTTT CASQKTVQNTEAFF
TRBJ2-1 . TRBV14 TRBD1 TGTGCCAGCAGCCATTCAGGGGGAAGCTCCTACAATGAGCAGTTCTTC CASSHSGGSSYNEQFF
TRBJ2-3 . TRBV11-2 TRBD2 TGTGCCAGCAGCCTGGGACTAGCGATGCCTACAGATACGCAGTATTTT CASSLGLAMPTDTQYF
TRBJ2-7 . TRBV19 TRBD2 TGTGCCAGTAGTCTGAGCTTAGCGGGGAGCTCCTACGAGCAGTACTTC CASSLSLAGSSYEQYF
TRBJ1-1 . TRBV18 TRBD1 TGTGCCAGCTCACAGAGGCAATGGGTGGAGGGGGCGACTGAAGCTTTCTTT CASSQRQWVEGATEAFF
TRBJ2-3 few TRBV6-6 . TGTGCCACCTGGCGGGGAGACACAGATACGCAGTATTTT CATWRGDTDTQYF
TRBJ1-1 few TRBV30 . TGTGCCTGGAGTTCAAGGGGGTACACTGAAGCTTTCTTT CAWSSRGYTEAFF
TRBJ1-1 . TRBV9 . TGTGCCAGCAGTGGCGGCGGTATGGCTTTCTTT CASSGGGMAFF
TRBJ1-3 . TRBV7-6 . TGTGCCAGCAGCTTAGCGCAGGGCAGGACTACTGGAAACACCATATATTTT CASSLAQGRTTGNTIYF
TRBJ1-2 . TRBV21-1 . TGTGCCAGCAGCAAAGTGGCCACCCTCTGTAACTATGGCTACACCTTC CASSKVATLCNYGYTF
TRBJ1-2 . TRBV6-6 TRBD1 TGTGCCAGCAGTTTGACAGGGGGCTCCTATGGCTACACCTTC CASSLTGGSYGYTF
TRBJ1-1 few TRBV30 . TGTGCCTGGAGCTCACAGGGACACACTGAAGCTTTCTTT CAWSSQGHTEAFF
TRBJ2-2 . TRBV7-3 . TGTGCCAGCAGAACAGGAGTAAACACCGGGGAGCTGTTTTTT CASRTGVNTGELFF
TRBJ1-2 . TRBV18 TRBD1 TGTGCCAGCTCAGAAATGGACAGGAACTATGGCTACACCTTC CASSEMDRNYGYTF